This TCR beta chain was identified in a study of blood T cell repertoires in COVID-19. Study as a whole: Material from acute and convalescent COVID-19 was sourced from the United States, Italy and Spain. T cells, B-cell-depleted T cells, or PBMCs provided the cDNA or gDNA that served as material.

In Seattle, patients joined the study during active infection and were tracked longitudinally. In the original analysis: Reference gene primer amplification yielded estimated nucleated cell counts. Measured with immunoSEQ multiplex PCR; TCRdb has only the in-frame clones, and not every one. V and J calls and clone size are given by that table; D and trimming were obtained from the DNA. Seen here are some 300,000 clones, nearly 90% observed once, and the top ten hold less than 2%. This clone was seen ten or more times. The germline V gene has CDR1 KGHSH and CDR2 LQKENI. V lost 3 bases to trimming and J lost 12 bases; unmatched junction nucleotides: 14. CDR3 length: 15 amino acids.

The sequenced sample was peripheral blood. The gene calls are TRBV18 and TRBJ2-1; 7 bases map to TRBD1. This clonotype originated in a woman aged 25 to 39 with COVID-19, enrolled during active disease. CDR3 DNA sequence: TGTGCCAGCTCACCCCTCCGGGACAGCCGTGAGGGGCAGTTCTTC. Protein: CASSPLRDSREGQFF.